The 3 T cell receptor beta chains given below trace back to one sample, sequenced in a study of cytomegalovirus exposure and HLA in healthy donors. Amplification used 60 Vbeta primers and 13 Jbeta primers. The protocol was immunoSEQ multiplex PCR, while the TCRdb copy is restricted to in-frame clones and leaves out a portion. In the table there are 95,000 to 100,000 clones, around three quarters of which are singletons. Sequencing was carried out using PBMCs. The receptors were sampled from a man in his forties in good health and CMV-seronegative.

The chain recombines TRBV6-6 with TRBJ1-2; D unclear. The CDR3 spans 15 residues. V was clipped by 4 bases and J by 1 base, with 13 bases between them. CDR1 and CDR2 (germline): MNHNY, SVGAGI (reference sequence). The CDR3 sequence is CASSFERSGNYGYTF. As DNA, the CDR3 is TGTGCCAGCAGTTTCGAGCGGTCGGGTAACTATGGCTACACCTTC.

The CDR3 nucleotides are TGTGCCAGCAGCTTATTTTCTGGGGCGCTGAACACTGAAGCTTTCTTT. It codes for CASSLFSGALNTEAFF. The chain carries TRBV7-6 and TRBJ1-1; a weak D match, TRBD1 (5 bases). The germline V gene has CDR1 SGHVS and CDR2 FNYEAQ. CDR3 length: 16 amino acids. Trimming removed 2 bases from V and 0 bases from J, with 13 bases in between.

This clone occurred once. The rearrangement uses TRBV15 and TRBJ2-3, with 8 bases fitting TRBD1. The V and J ends lost 3 bases and 6 bases, in that order; junction bases with no gene match: 11. Germline V gives CDR1 LNHNV, CDR2 YYDKDF (reference sequence). The CDR3 totals 16 residues. In nucleotides, the CDR3 is TGTGCCACCAGCAGGTTCGGGACAGGAGAGCGGGATACGCAGTATTTT. Its translation is CATSRFGTGERDTQYF.